These 26 T cell receptor beta chains were sequenced from one sample in a study of cytomegalovirus exposure and HLA in healthy donors (TCRdb year 2017). The method was the immunoSEQ multiplex PCR assay. TCRdb obtained this table from immuneACCESS and retained in-frame rearrangements with V and J assigned. These tables miss some clones; where compared with another copy, unresolved V genes account for less than half of the shortfall, and the remainder is unexplained. The sample table holds some 71,000 clones, of which about 94% were seen once. The ten biggest clones cover under 1.3% of the sample. The sample was PBMCs. All receptors derive from a woman between 18 and 30 years old in good health and CMV-seronegative.

The chain has TRBV7-9 and TRBJ1-3, with D hard to call. The CDR3 has 13 residues. The germline gives CDR1 SEHNR, CDR2 FQNEAQ (reference sequence). V lost 3 bases and J 6 bases, leaving 9 bases between the germline ends. CDR3 protein: CASSLGLENTIYF. The CDR3 DNA reads TGTGCCAGCAGCTTGGGCCTGGAAAACACCATATATTTT.

The genes are TRBV5-5 and TRBJ2-7; D gene unclear. V was trimmed by 1 base and J by 3 bases, leaving 8 bases between them. Germline V gene data show CDR1 as SGHKS and CDR2 as YYEKEE (reference sequence). The length of the CDR3 is 13 residues. The CDR3 loop is CASSLQAHYEQYF. The CDR3 DNA reads as TGTGCCAGCAGCTTGCAGGCCCACTACGAGCAGTACTTC.

V gene TRBV7-2 combines with J gene TRBJ2-1; TRBD2 aligns across 14 bases. CDR3 length: 16 residues. J lost 9 bases, V lost 0 bases, and 4 bases had no gene match. The germline gives CDR1 SGHTA, CDR2 FQGNSA. The CDR3 protein is CASSLALTSGGVEQFF. Here the CDR3 DNA reads TGTGCCAGCAGCTTAGCGCTGACTAGCGGGGGGGTTGAGCAGTTCTTC.

The CDR3 reads CASSEDSPSYGYTF. CDR3 sequence (DNA): TGCGCCAGCAGTGAAGACAGCCCGTCCTATGGCTACACCTTC. This sequence joins TRBV10-1 and TRBJ1-2, with D maybe TRBD1 (5 bases). The V end lost 3 bases, the J end lost 4 bases, and 12 bases lay between the germline ends. The length of the CDR3 is 14 residues. Germline V gene sequence: CDR1 WNHNN, CDR2 SYGVQD (reference sequence).

The J gene is TRBJ2-3, the V gene TRBV6-6, with D tentatively TRBD2 (5 bases). V was trimmed by 2 bases and J by 0 bases, leaving 9 bases between them. Germline CDR1 and CDR2: MNHNY and SVGAGI (reference sequence). The CDR3 is made up of 15 amino acids. The CDR3 sequence: CASSYAGASTDTQYF. CDR3 DNA: TGTGCCAGCAGTTACGCGGGTGCTAGCACAGATACGCAGTATTTT.

CDR3 sequence: CASSSVGGSNYEQYF. CDR3 nucleotides: TGTGCCAGCAGCTCGGTGGGAGGGTCAAACTACGAGCAGTACTTC. The J gene is TRBJ2-7, the V gene TRBV11-2; 7 nucleotides align to TRBD2. Germline CDR1 and CDR2: SGHAT and FQNNGV. The CDR3 spans 15 residues. J lost 3 bases, V lost 4 bases, and 9 bases had no gene match.

The chain links TRBV6-6 to TRBJ1-2; D is perhaps TRBD1 (5 bases). This CDR3 contains 15 residues. V gave up 6 bases and J gave up 6 bases, with 20 bases separating them. Germline CDR1 reads MNHNY; CDR2 reads SVGAGI (reference sequence). The CDR3 here is CASSLAPGPLNGYTF. The CDR3 nucleotides read TGTGCCAGCAGCCTCGCCCCAGGGCCCCTGAATGGCTACACCTTC.

The rearrangement uses TRBV4-1 and TRBJ2-7; TRBD2 is a possible D gene (5 bases). Trimming took 4 bases from V and 3 from J, leaving 10 bases between them. The CDR3 spans 13 residues. Germline V gives CDR1 MGHRA, CDR2 YSYEKL. The CDR3 coding sequence is TGCGCCAGCAGCCTGGGAGAGGGCTACGAGCAGTACTTC. Translation gives CASSLGEGYEQYF.

CDR3 region: CASSRDYYEQYF. The DNA of the CDR3 is TGTGCCAGCAGCCGGGACTACTACGAGCAGTACTTC. The chain carries TRBV11-2 and TRBJ2-7; 7 nucleotides align to TRBD2. The V gene end was trimmed by 5 bases and the J gene end by 3 bases; junction bases not matched to a gene: 1. The CDR3 is 12 amino acids. Germline V gene data show CDR1 as SGHAT and CDR2 as FQNNGV. Supplemented by reference TRBV11-2 and TRBJ2-7, the full variable domain reads EAGVAQSPRYKIIEKRQSVAFWCNPISGHATLYWYQQILGQGPKLLIQFQNNGVVDDSQLPKDRFSAERLKGVDSTLKIQPAKLEDSAVYLCASSRDYYEQYFGPGTRLTVT.

The V gene is TRBV9, the J gene TRBJ1-2; possibly TRBD1 for D (6 bases). From germline, CDR1 is SGDLS and CDR2 YYNGEE. This CDR3 is built from 13 residues. The ends were cut back, 0 bases at V and 5 bases at J, with 8 bases in the middle. The DNA of the CDR3 is TGTGCCAGCAGCGTAGGGACAGCATATGGCTACACCTTC. It is translated as CASSVGTAYGYTF.

The chain has TRBV11-2 and TRBJ2-7, with a weak D call TRBD2 (6 bases). In germline, CDR1 is SGHAT, CDR2 FQNNGV. The CDR3 has 17 amino acids. Trimming cost V 5 bases and J 1 base, with 21 bases left between them. CDR3: CASSNSRRDTTSYEQYF. The CDR3 region has the DNA TGTGCCAGCAGCAATAGTAGGAGGGATACCACTTCCTACGAGCAGTACTTC.

The chain uses TRBV27 and TRBJ2-5, with 11 positions matching TRBD2. Trimming at V came to 7 bases and at J to 0 bases, leaving 16 bases not matched to a gene. The CDR3 extends over 19 amino acids. In germline, CDR1 is MNHEY, CDR2 SMNVEV (reference sequence). The CDR3 here is CASMAASGGLTRYQETQYF. DNA of the CDR3: TGTGCCAGCATGGCGGCTAGCGGGGGGTTAACGCGCTACCAAGAGACCCAGTACTTC.

The chain has TRBV18 and TRBJ1-1, with D hard to call. This CDR3 spans 13 amino acids. In germline, CDR1 is KGHSH, CDR2 LQKENI. V lost 3 bases to trimming and J lost 6 bases, with 11 bases between them. As DNA, the CDR3 is TGTGCCAGCTCACCTACAGAGGGCTCTGAAGCTTTCTTT. Translating gives CASSPTEGSEAFF.

The CDR3 loop is CASSQVMGAGGPLGDTQYF. DNA of the CDR3: TGCGCCAGCAGCCAGGTGATGGGGGCGGGAGGGCCTCTTGGAGATACGCAGTATTTT. The chain carries TRBV4-1 and TRBJ2-3, with TRBD2 matching over 9 bases. The CDR3 is made up of 19 amino acids. Germline CDR1 MGHRA, CDR2 YSYEKL. V was clipped by 3 bases and J by 5 bases; unmatched bases: 18.

This clone was counted a single time. The chain links TRBV19 to TRBJ1-4; D is ambiguous. V shed 10 bases and J shed 8 bases, with 20 bases lying between them. In germline, CDR1 is LNHDA, CDR2 SQIVND (reference sequence). CDR3 size: 14 residues. The CDR3 nucleotides read TGTGCCACCACTCCGGAACGACTTAGGGAAAAACTGTTTTTT. It is translated as CATTPERLREKLFF.

V and J are TRBV28 and TRBJ1-2, with 7 positions matching TRBD1. Germline V gene lookup returns CDR1 MDHEN and CDR2 SYDVKM. This CDR3 has 16 residues. Unmatched junction bases numbered 17, after V lost 6 bases and J lost 7 bases. In DNA, the CDR3 is TGTGCCAGCAGCGCGGGACAGCTGGGACCTCTCGGTGGCTACACCTTC. Protein product: CASSAGQLGPLGGYTF.

The chain couples TRBV20-1 to TRBJ1-2; no firm D call. V was pared by 5 bases and J by 6 bases, with 10 bases between. The germline gives CDR1 DFQATT, CDR2 SNEGSKA (reference sequence). The CDR3 sequence is 11 residues long. The CDR3 is CSAPRENGYTF. The CDR3 bases are TGCAGTGCTCCCCGGGAGAATGGCTACACCTTC.

This clone was found once. For the CDR3, the DNA is TGTGCCAGCAGCCTACAGGGAAGGGGCTCCTACAATGAGCAGTTCTTC. This encodes CASSLQGRGSYNEQFF. The chain links TRBV7-3 to TRBJ2-1; TRBD1 might be the D (6 bases). The germline V gene has CDR1 SGHTA and CDR2 FQGTGA. The CDR3 has 16 residues. V dropped 5 bases and J dropped 0 bases, with 14 bases sitting between them.

V and J are TRBV9 and TRBJ2-1; 10 nucleotides line up with TRBD2. Germline V lookup: CDR1 SGDLS, CDR2 YYNGEE. V lost 0 bases, J lost 4 bases, and 1 base stayed unmatched. This CDR3 has 15 amino acids. In nucleotides, the CDR3 is TGTGCCAGCAGCGTAGAAGCGGGAGGGTACAATGAGCAGTTCTTC. As protein: CASSVEAGGYNEQFF.

The chain joins TRBV6-6 to TRBJ2-7, with 9 bases fitting TRBD1. Germline-derived CDR1 and CDR2 are MNHNY and SVGAGI (reference sequence). The CDR3 is made up of 12 amino acids. Losses at the gene ends were 8 bases for V and 5 bases for J; bases not matched to a gene: 4. The CDR3 DNA reads TGTGCCAGCGGGACAGGGTTGGACGAGCAGTACTTC. This translates into CASGTGLDEQYF.

The rearrangement joins TRBV27 to TRBJ1-1, with no clear D. Germline V gives CDR1 MNHEY, CDR2 SMNVEV (reference sequence). V lost 1 base, J lost 0 bases, and 12 bases lay in between. The CDR3 runs 16 residues. DNA for the CDR3: TGTGCCAGCAGTTTATTCGGTTCAGGCATGAACACTGAAGCTTTCTTT. Amino acid sequence: CASSLFGSGMNTEAFF.

The chain's CDR3 is CASSPPSGIGAGELFF. In DNA form, the CDR3 reads TGTGCCAGCTCACCTCCTAGCGGGATCGGGGCCGGGGAGCTGTTTTTT. This chain connects TRBV18 to TRBJ2-2; 9 positions match TRBD2. The CDR3 runs to 16 residues. CDR1 and CDR2 from the germline V gene are KGHSH and LQKENI. V was clipped by 3 bases and J by 6 bases; unmatched bases: 8.

The V and J genes are TRBV5-4 and TRBJ1-2; TRBD1 might be the D (5 bases). The germline V gene has CDR1 SGHNT and CDR2 YYREEE (reference sequence). V lost 1 base and J lost 3, with 13 bases in between. The CDR3 spans 15 residues. CDR3 region: CASSLTQGADYGYTF. CDR3 in DNA: TGTGCCAGCAGCTTGACGCAAGGGGCTGACTATGGCTACACCTTC. Using reference TRBV5-4 and TRBJ1-2 for the parts outside the CDR3, the full variable domain is ETGVTQSPTHLIKTRGQQVTLRCSSQSGHNTVSWYQQALGQGPQFIFQYYREEENGRGNFPPRFSGLQFPNYSSELNVNALELDDSALYLCASSLTQGADYGYTFGSGTRLTVV.

This chain connects TRBV9 to TRBJ2-1; 11 bases match TRBD1. Unmatched junction bases numbered 1, after V lost 3 bases and J lost 2 bases. This CDR3 is built from 15 residues. Germline V gives CDR1 SGDLS, CDR2 YYNGEE. CDR3 sequence (DNA): TGTGCCAGCAGCGAGGGACAGGGGGCCTACAATGAGCAGTTCTTC. This encodes CASSEGQGAYNEQFF.

The sample holds one count of this clone. The chain carries TRBV28 and TRBJ1-6; the D gene is possibly TRBD1 (5 bases). Trimming removed 4 bases from V and 10 bases from J, with 14 bases in between. The CDR3 is made up of 14 amino acids. Germline loops: CDR1 MDHEN, CDR2 SYDVKM. CDR3 loop: CASSYGGTGSPLHF. CDR3 sequence (DNA): TGTGCCAGCAGTTATGGGGGGACTGGATCACCCCTCCACTTT.

This chain links TRBV7-6 with TRBJ2-2, with D possibly matching TRBD2 (5 bases). The CDR3 runs 14 residues. Germline V gene lookup returns CDR1 SGHVS and CDR2 FNYEAQ. V was trimmed by 7 bases and J by 4 bases, leaving 13 bases between them. The DNA of the CDR3 is TGTGCCAGCAATGAGGGCGCGGTCACCGGGGAGCTGTTTTTT. Its protein product is CASNEGAVTGELFF.